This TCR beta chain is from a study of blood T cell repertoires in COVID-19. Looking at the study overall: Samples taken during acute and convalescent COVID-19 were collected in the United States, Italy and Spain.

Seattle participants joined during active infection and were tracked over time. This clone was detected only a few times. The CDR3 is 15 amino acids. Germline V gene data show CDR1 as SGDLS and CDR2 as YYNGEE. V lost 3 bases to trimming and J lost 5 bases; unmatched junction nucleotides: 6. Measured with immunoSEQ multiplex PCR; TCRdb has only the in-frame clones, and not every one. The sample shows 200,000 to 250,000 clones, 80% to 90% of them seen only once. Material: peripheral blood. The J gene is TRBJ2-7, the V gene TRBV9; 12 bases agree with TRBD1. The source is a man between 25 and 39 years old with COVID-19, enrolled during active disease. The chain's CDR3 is CASSDTGTGGDEQYF. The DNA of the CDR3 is TGTGCCAGCAGCGATACCGGGACAGGGGGCGACGAGCAGTACTTC.